This T cell receptor beta chain is from a study of read filtering for tumor transcriptome and immune sequencing. This library used around 400 ng RNA and molecular barcoded adaptors spanning alpha/delta and beta/gamma chains. One entry per CDR3 protein results from TCRdb running MiXCR on the reads. The table records 100,000 to 150,000 distinct CDR3 sequences, 10% to 15% of them present only once. This clonotype has ten or more counts. An end of the junction does not agree with germline; a read error may underlie this. This CDR3 region has 12 residues. V and J are TRBV12-3 or TRBV12-4 and TRBJ2-2; D is undetermined. The TCR comes from a donor aged 40 or over with multiple myeloma. Sequenced input: a population of CD138-negative cells sorted from bone marrow. CDR3 loop: CASSLEAGELFF. Here the CDR3 DNA reads TGTGCCAGCAGCTTAGAGGCCGGGGAGCTGTTTTTT.